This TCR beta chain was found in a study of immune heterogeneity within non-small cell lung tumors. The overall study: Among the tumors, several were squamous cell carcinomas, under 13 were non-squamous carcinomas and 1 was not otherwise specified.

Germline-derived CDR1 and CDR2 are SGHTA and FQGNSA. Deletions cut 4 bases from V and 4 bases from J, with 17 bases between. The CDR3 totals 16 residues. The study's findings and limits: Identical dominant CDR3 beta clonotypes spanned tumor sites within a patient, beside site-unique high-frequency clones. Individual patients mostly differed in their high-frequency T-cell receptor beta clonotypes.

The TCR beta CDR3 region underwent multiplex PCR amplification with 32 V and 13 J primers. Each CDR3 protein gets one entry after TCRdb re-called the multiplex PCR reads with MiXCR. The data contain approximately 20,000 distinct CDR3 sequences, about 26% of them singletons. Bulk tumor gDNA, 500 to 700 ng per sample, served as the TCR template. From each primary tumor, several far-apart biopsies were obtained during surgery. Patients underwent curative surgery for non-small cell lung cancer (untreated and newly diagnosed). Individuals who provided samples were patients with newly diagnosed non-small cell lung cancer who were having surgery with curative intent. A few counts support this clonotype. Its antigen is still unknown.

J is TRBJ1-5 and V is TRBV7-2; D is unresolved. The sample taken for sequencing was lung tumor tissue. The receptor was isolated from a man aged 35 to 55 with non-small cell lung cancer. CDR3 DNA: TGTGCCAGCAGCTCAGCTGGTGGCAGTTTAAATCAGCCCCAGCATTTT. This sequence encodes CASSSAGGSLNQPQHF. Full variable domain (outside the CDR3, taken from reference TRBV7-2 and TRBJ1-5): GAGVSQSPSNKVTEKGKDVELRCDPISGHTALYWYRQSLGQGLEFLIYFQGNSAPDKSGLPSDRFSAERTGGSVSTLTIQRTQQEDSAVYLCASSSAGGSLNQPQHFGDGTRLSIL.